Listed below are T cell receptor beta chains from one sample, sequenced in a study of CD8 T cells in ankylosing spondylitis. TCRdb itself ran the 5' RACE reads through MiXCR, one entry per CDR3 protein. This sample has roughly 230,000 distinct CDR3 sequences; 8% to 11% occur once, and the top ten carry approximately 2.5%. Sample: blood, either unsorted or a sorted T cell fraction (not recorded which). These receptors all stem from a male donor with ankylosing spondylitis or in good health (not recorded which). Each CDR3 is given with its conserved first and last residue. A D gene is named only where the DNA matches it firmly. Expanded clones get a size class; other rows say once, few or many, or leave the size out.

TRBV10-1,NA,many,TRBJ1-2,TGCGCCAGCAGTGAAGGACGGTTCTATGGCTACACCTTC,CASSEGRFYGYTF
TRBV20-1,NA,many,TRBJ1-4,TGCAGTGCTAGGAACAGGGTAAAGGAAAAACTGTTTTTT,CSARNRVKEKLFF
TRBV7-9,NA,NA,TRBJ2-1,TGTGCCAGCAAAGAGCTTAGATACAATGAGCAGTTCTTC,CASKELRYNEQFF
TRBV12-3/TRBV12-4,NA,many,TRBJ2-7,TGTGCCAGCAGTCTGGGGCAAATTAGATACGAGCAGTACTTC,CASSLGQIRYEQYF
TRBV7-2,TRBD1,few,TRBJ1-2,TGTGCCAGCAGCTTAGATGGGACAGGAAATGGCTACACCTTC,CASSLDGTGNGYTF
TRBV29-1,NA,many,TRBJ2-1,TGCAGCGTTGGGTCGTGGGGGGCCGACAATGAGCAGTTCTTC,CSVGSWGADNEQFF
TRBV19,NA,many,TRBJ2-3,TGTGCCAGTAGTATAGAGGGGGCGAGCACAGATACGCAGTATTTT,CASSIEGASTDTQYF
TRBV3-1,NA,many,TRBJ2-3,TGTGCCAGCAGCCACTACAGGACAGAGACTCGGGATACGCAGTATTTT,CASSHYRTETRDTQYF
TRBV7-2,TRBD2,few,TRBJ2-1,TGTGCCAGCAGCCTGACTAGCGGGAGTGATCTAATGAATGAGCAGTTCTTC,CASSLTSGSDLMNEQFF
TRBV5-1,NA,many,TRBJ2-2,TGCGCCAGCAGCTTGAGTCAGGTTTCCACCGGGGAGCTGTTTTTT,CASSLSQVSTGELFF
TRBV30,NA,once,TRBJ1-1,TGTGCCTGGAGCGCGACAGGAGACACTGAAGCTTTCTTT,CAWSATGDTEAFF
TRBV6-6,NA,many,TRBJ1-2,TGTGCCAGCAGACGCACAGGAGTCTATGGCTACACCTTC,CASRRTGVYGYTF